This T cell receptor (beta chain) was documented in a study of post-analysis software for immune sequencing data. For the study at large: Relapsing-remitting, secondary progressive and progressive-relapsing forms made up the multiple sclerosis disease courses.

The V end lost 4 bases, the J end lost 4 bases, and 10 bases lay between the germline ends. The CDR3 totals 13 residues. CDR1 and CDR2 (germline): MNHEY, SMNVEV (reference sequence). The authors incorporated unique molecular identifiers into the TCR beta cDNA libraries. MiXCR, applied by TCRdb to the PCR reads, yields one record per CDR3 protein. The sample includes 160,000 or so distinct CDR3 sequences, about 36% seen only once; the top ten take 25% to 35%. This clonotype came up many times. Its matching antigen is unknown. Possible read error: a much larger clone is one base away. General study findings and limits: Under the F measure, samples that were prepared in one batch clustered strongly together.

This material consisted of blood, taken after autologous hematopoietic stem cell transplantation. This TCR was recovered from a girl between 5 and 17 years old with multiple sclerosis. V is TRBV27 and J is TRBJ2-5; D call uncertain. This chain's CDR3 is CASSYGPGETQYF. The DNA of the CDR3 is TGTGCCAGCAGTTATGGACCTGGAGAGACCCAGTACTTC.